A selection of T cell receptor beta chains follows, all from one sample in a study of T cells after yellow fever vaccination. MiXCR, run by TCRdb on the 5' RACE reads, gives a single entry per CDR3 protein. Of about 50,000 distinct CDR3 sequences in the sample, around 6.9% were seen once. The material sequenced was CD8+ T cells sorted from PBMCs, taken on the day of the first yellow fever vaccination. These receptors were collected from a man aged 18 to 29 who received the YFV17D yellow fever vaccine. The CDR3 runs from the conserved cysteine through the conserved F or W. D genes are given only for firm matches. Clone size is shown for a subset of rows, as once, few, many or a class of expanded clone.

>TRBV19|TRBJ2-2|few|-
TGTGCCAGTTCCCGGGAAAACACCGGGGAGCTGTTTTTT
CASSRENTGELFF
>TRBV20-1|TRBJ1-5|many|-
TGCAGTGCCCTCCCTAGGGAAGGACTCAATCAGCCCCAGCATTTT
CSALPREGLNQPQHF
>TRBV6-2/TRBV6-3|TRBJ2-1|few|-
TGTGCCAGCAGTTACGACGGTCCCCTAGATGAGCAGTTCTTC
CASSYDGPLDEQFF
>TRBV20-1|TRBJ2-3|once|-
TGCAGTGCTAGAGACCTTGAAACGAGCACAGATACGCAGTATTTT
CSARDLETSTDTQYF
>TRBV12-3/TRBV12-4|TRBJ2-1|many|-
TGTGCCAGCACTTCTTACAATGAGCAGTTCTTC
CASTSYNEQFF
>TRBV7-3|TRBJ2-1|-|-
TGTGCCAGCAGCTTGTACAGGGTGGGGTACAATGAGCAGTTCTTC
CASSLYRVGYNEQFF
>TRBV6-5|TRBJ1-6|many|-
TGTGCCAGCAGTTACCCGCTAGGGTGGACACCCCTCCACTTT
CASSYPLGWTPLHF
>TRBV7-2|TRBJ2-1|many|TRBD1
TGTGCCAGCAGTAGGGGGCCCCCCAGGGGTGAGCAGTTCTTC
CASSRGPPRGEQFF
>TRBV9|TRBJ2-5|many|-
TGTGCCAGCAGCGTAGATAGCGGAGAAGAGACCCAGTACTTC
CASSVDSGEETQYF
>TRBV7-6|TRBJ2-2|many|TRBD1
TGTGCCAGCAGCATGAGGACAGGGGGTAACACCGGGGAGCTGTTTTTT
CASSMRTGGNTGELFF
>TRBV12-3/TRBV12-4|TRBJ1-1|-|-
TGTGCCAGCAGTCCCTCTGGAGGCCTGAACACTGAAGCTTTCTTT
CASSPSGGLNTEAFF
>TRBV7-9|TRBJ2-1|few|-
TGTGCCAGCAGCTCGCCCCGGACGGAAGCATTCAATGAGCAGTTCTTC
CASSSPRTEAFNEQFF
>TRBV9|TRBJ2-7|few|-
TGTGCCAGCAGCGTTTACAGCTCCCAATCCTACGAGCAGTACTTC
CASSVYSSQSYEQYF
>TRBV29-1|TRBJ2-3|-|-
TGCAGCTTAAGTGGGGGCCCTTGGTCCCCGGATACGCAGTATTTT
CSLSGGPWSPDTQYF
>TRBV6-5|TRBJ2-1|-|-
TGTGCCAGCAGTTACGGCAGGGACAATGAGCAGTTCTTC
CASSYGRDNEQFF
>TRBV5-1|TRBJ2-1|few|TRBD1
TGCGCCACCAAGGCCGAAGGGGGCGGGAATGAGCAGTTCTTC
CATKAEGGGNEQFF
>TRBV12-5|TRBJ2-7|many|-
TGTGCTAGTGGTTGGGCCAGGAGCTCCTACGAGCAGTACTTC
CASGWARSSYEQYF
>TRBV3-1|TRBJ2-1|few|TRBD2
TGTGCCAGCAGCCATATTTTAGCGGGGGGTCTCCGCCATGAGCAGTTCTTC
CASSHILAGGLRHEQFF
>TRBV5-4|TRBJ2-7|-|-
TGTGCCAGCAGTTTTCGGACAGCCGAGCAGTACTTC
CASSFRTAEQYF
>TRBV4-1|TRBJ2-1|-|-
TGCGCCAGCAGCCAGGTCCACGGAGGCTACAATGAGCAGTTCTTC
CASSQVHGGYNEQFF
>TRBV4-1|TRBJ1-4|many|TRBD1
TGCGCCAGCAGCCAAGATAGCCAGGGGGGAGAAAAACTGTTTTTT
CASSQDSQGGEKLFF
>TRBV21-1|TRBJ1-2|many|-
TGTGCCAGCAGCATGAAAGGACAGGGAACGAATTACTATGGCTACACCTTC
CASSMKGQGTNYYGYTF
>TRBV24-1|TRBJ2-1|many|TRBD1
TGTGCCACCCGAGGTGAGGGGGCGGACTACAATGAGCAGTTCTTC
CATRGEGADYNEQFF
>TRBV4-1|TRBJ2-7|few|-
TGCGCCAGCAGCCAAGTACCCGGGGATGGAGGGCAGTACTTC
CASSQVPGDGGQYF
>TRBV11-2|TRBJ2-1|many|-
TGTGCCAGCAGCTTATACAGGGATAGTGAGCAGTTCTTC
CASSLYRDSEQFF
>TRBV27|TRBJ2-3|-|TRBD2
TGTGCCAGCAGCCAAAGGGTAGCGGGGGATTATACGCAGTATTTT
CASSQRVAGDYTQYF
>TRBV5-1|TRBJ2-7|-|-
TGCGCCAGCAGCTTGGGACAACTCTACGAGCAGTACTTC
CASSLGQLYEQYF
>TRBV6-2/TRBV6-3|TRBJ1-1|many|TRBD1
TGTGCCAGCAGTTCCGAAGACAGGGCTGGAATGAACACTGAAGCTTTCTTT
CASSSEDRAGMNTEAFF
>TRBV19|TRBJ2-7|-|-
TGTGCCAGTAGTATGGGAGTCGAGCAGTACTTC
CASSMGVEQYF
>TRBV4-1|TRBJ1-4|-|-
TGCGCCAGCAGCCAAGAATGGCAGACCTACGAAAAACTGTTTTTT
CASSQEWQTYEKLFF
>TRBV5-1|TRBJ1-5|few|-
TGCGCCAGCAGCTTGGAGGGCCTTCAGGGCTTAGAGCCCCAGCATTTT
CASSLEGLQGLEPQHF
>TRBV6-5|TRBJ2-3|few|TRBD1
TGTGCCAGCAGTTACTCACCAGGGGGCGGGACAGATACGCAGTATTTT
CASSYSPGGGTDTQYF
>TRBV27|TRBJ2-7|many|-
TGTGCCAGCAGATTAATAACAGGATACGAGCAGTACTTC
CASRLITGYEQYF
>TRBV4-3|TRBJ1-2|-|-
TGCGCCAGCAGCCAAGACGACAGAAGCTATGGCGTCTACACCTTC
CASSQDDRSYGVYTF
>TRBV29-1|TRBJ2-1|many|-
TGCAGCGGTGGCGGGAATGAGCAGTTCTTC
CSGGGNEQFF
>TRBV4-1|TRBJ2-2|few|TRBD2
TGCGCCAGCGGTCTAACGGGGGGGCCGGCGAACACCGGGGAGCTGTTTTTT
CASGLTGGPANTGELFF
>TRBV9|TRBJ1-1|few|-
TGTGCCAGCAGCCCTGGGGGCAGGACTGAAGCTTTCTTT
CASSPGGRTEAFF